The 28 T cell receptor beta chains below come from one sample, sequenced in a study of blood T cell repertoires in COVID-19 (TCRdb year 2020). Library preparation employed the immunoSEQ multiplex PCR assay. TCRdb re-hosts the immuneACCESS table, in-frame sequences only. Its copies lack some clones; in the studies checked, an unresolved V gene accounts for under half of them, and the cause for the rest is not known. In this sample the table shows about 200,000 clones, about 90% of which occur a single time. The biggest ten clones account for 0.7% to 0.85% of the sample. The sequenced material came from peripheral blood. The origin of the receptors is a man aged 60 to 69 with COVID-19, enrolled during active disease.

The chain joins TRBV19 to TRBJ1-5; 8 nucleotides match TRBD1. CDR3 length: 13 amino acids. V shed 4 bases and J 6 bases; nucleotides not matched to a gene: 2. CDR1 is LNHDA, CDR2 SQIVND, per germline (reference sequence). The CDR3 DNA sequence: TGTGCCAGTAGTACAGGGGGCGGTCAGCCCCAGCATTTT. It codes for CASSTGGGQPQHF. Using reference TRBV19 and TRBJ1-5 for the parts outside the CDR3, the full variable domain is DGGITQSPKYLFRKEGQNVTLSCEQNLNHDAMYWYRQDPGQGLRLIYYSQIVNDFQKGDIAEGYSVSREKKESFPLTVTSAQKNPTAFYLCASSTGGGQPQHFGDGTRLSIL.

The CDR3 loop reads CASSQGGGAAYEQYF. The CDR3 DNA reads TGCGCCAGCAGCCAAGGCGGGGGCGCAGCCTACGAGCAGTACTTC. This chain connects TRBV4-1 to TRBJ2-7, with a weak D call TRBD2 (7 bases). Germline V lookup: CDR1 MGHRA, CDR2 YSYEKL. The CDR3 length is 15 residues. V gave up 1 base and J gave up 2 bases, with 12 bases separating them.

The chain is built from TRBV18 and TRBJ2-2; weak D call: TRBD1 (6 bases). V lost 0 bases and J 6 bases, leaving 14 bases between the germline ends. From germline, CDR1 is KGHSH and CDR2 LQKENI. The CDR3 sequence is 16 residues long. CDR3: CASSPPGHQAAGELFF. CDR3 DNA sequence: TGTGCCAGCTCACCACCGGGACACCAGGCGGCCGGGGAGCTGTTTTTT.

V and J are TRBV6-5 and TRBJ1-1; no clear D gene. With 2 bases removed from V and 5 bases from J, the gap between germline ends came to 9 bases. Germline assignment: CDR1 MNHEY and CDR2 SVGAGI. The CDR3 covers 13 residues. CDR3 protein: CASSYPRGTEAFF. The CDR3 coding sequence is TGTGCCAGCAGTTACCCCAGAGGTACTGAAGCTTTCTTT.

The chain is built from TRBV3-1 (or the pseudogene TRBV3-2) and TRBJ2-7; 9 nucleotides line up with TRBD2. This CDR3 spans 14 amino acids. Trimming removed 4 bases from V and 6 bases from J; junction bases left unmatched: 7. The germline V gene has CDR1 LGHDT and CDR2 YNNKEL (reference sequence). DNA for the CDR3: TGTGCCAGCAGCCCCCGGCTTAGCGGGGGCGAGCAGTACTTC. Translated, it gives CASSPRLSGGEQYF.

The gene calls are TRBV21-1 and TRBJ2-7; no DNA check was done on the table's D call, TRBD2. TRBV21-1 is a pseudogene segment. This CDR3 spans 17 amino acids. The CDR3 spells CASSKWGRASGRHEQYF. CDR3 coding DNA: TGTGCCAGCAGCAAATGGGGTAGGGCTAGCGGGAGACACGAGCAGTACTTC.

CDR3 coding DNA: TGTGCCAGCAGCTTATTCAGGGAGAACACTGAAGCTTTCTTT. This gives the protein CASSLFRENTEAFF. The chain is built from TRBV11-2 and TRBJ1-1, with D possibly matching TRBD1 (5 bases). Germline V gene data show CDR1 as SGHAT and CDR2 as FQNNGV. The CDR3 runs to 14 residues. V lost 2 bases and J 1 base, leaving 8 bases between the germline ends.

The chain employs TRBV3-1 (or the pseudogene TRBV3-2) and TRBJ2-2; a weak D match, TRBD1 (6 bases). This CDR3 contains 15 residues. CDR1 is LGHDT, CDR2 YNNKEL, per germline (reference sequence). The germline V and J ends were trimmed by 5 bases and 6 bases, with 16 bases remaining between them. This CDR3 reads CASSSQGILPGELFF. Here the CDR3 DNA reads TGTGCCAGCAGCTCACAGGGCATTTTGCCCGGGGAGCTGTTTTTT.

DNA of the CDR3: TGTGTCAACGTCCCTGGACCGGGACAGAGGTTGTGGGACGACTCCTACGAGCAGTACTTC. As protein: CVNVPGPGQRLWDDSYEQYF. The chain employs TRBV19 and TRBJ2-7; TRBD1 agrees at 7 bases. There are 20 residues in the CDR3. Per germline, CDR1 LNHDA and CDR2 SQIVND (reference sequence).

The chain links TRBV7-9 to TRBJ1-3, with D perhaps TRBD1 (5 bases). The CDR3 sequence is 14 residues long. Trimming removed 3 bases from V and 4 bases from J, with 10 bases in between. Germline V gene data show CDR1 as SEHNR and CDR2 as FQNEAQ (reference sequence). The CDR3 sequence: CASSFSGPGNTIYF. The CDR3 bases are TGTGCCAGCAGCTTCTCAGGGCCAGGAAACACCATATATTTT.

This clone came up once. V gene TRBV18 combines with J gene TRBJ1-1; possible D gene TRBD1, 6 bases. V dropped 4 bases and J dropped 5 bases, with 26 bases sitting between them. The CDR3 spans 18 residues. Germline CDR1 KGHSH, CDR2 LQKENI. The DNA of the CDR3 is TGTGCCAGCTCACTTGGGACATCCAGTCAGAGGGGCGGGACTGAAGCTTTCTTT. Its protein product is CASSLGTSSQRGGTEAFF.

This sequence joins TRBV6-2 or TRBV6-3 and TRBJ2-1; TRBD2 matches 8 bases. There are 19 residues in the CDR3. Per germline, CDR1 MNHEY and CDR2 SVGEGT. After removal of 0 bases from V and 1 base from J, the junction contained 11 bases not matched to a gene. The CDR3, as DNA: TGTGCCAGCAGTTACTCGAGAGGGCCGGGGGGGTTTTCCTACAATGAGCAGTTCTTC. It codes for CASSYSRGPGGFSYNEQFF.

The rearrangement uses TRBV6-2 or TRBV6-3 and TRBJ1-3; 7 bases are a match to TRBD1. Germline assignment: CDR1 MNHEY and CDR2 SVGEGT. The trim removed 0 bases at V and 0 bases at J, leaving 14 bases unmatched. The CDR3 sequence is 20 residues long. The chain's CDR3 is CASSYSTTGSSFTSGNTIYF. CDR3 nucleotide sequence: TGTGCCAGCAGTTACTCAACGACAGGGTCCTCCTTTACCTCTGGAAACACCATATATTTT.

J is TRBJ1-1 and V is TRBV10-2; tentative D call: TRBD1 (5 bases). Germline V CDR1 and CDR2: WSHSY, SAAADI. V was pared by 6 bases and J by 0 bases, with 11 bases between. CDR3 length equals 14 residues. The CDR3 bases are TGCGCCAGCAGGAAAGACAGTTTGAACACTGAAGCTTTCTTT. Its protein product is CASRKDSLNTEAFF.

The genes are TRBV10-3 and TRBJ1-6; D remains unclear. V was trimmed by 2 bases and J by 8 bases, leaving 4 bases between them. CDR1 ENHRY and CDR2 SYGVKD come from the germline V gene. This CDR3 contains 12 residues. For the CDR3, the DNA is TGTGCCATCAGTGAGCGGGATTCACCCCTCCACTTT. Its protein product is CAISERDSPLHF.

The chain recombines TRBV5-4 with TRBJ2-7, with 7 bases aligning to TRBD1. Germline-derived CDR1 and CDR2 are SGHNT and YYREEE (reference sequence). CDR3 length: 14 residues. Trimming removed 4 bases from V and 5 bases from J; junction bases left unmatched: 9. The CDR3 region has the DNA TGTGCCAGCAGCCCCGAGACAGGGAGCCACGAGCAGTACTTC. Protein: CASSPETGSHEQYF.

The CDR3 region has the DNA TGTGCCAGCAGTGAATCTGGGGATAGGGGCTATGGCTACACCTTC. Encoded protein: CASSESGDRGYGYTF. The rearrangement uses TRBV25-1 and TRBJ1-2, with D perhaps matching TRBD1 (5 bases). This CDR3 contains 15 residues. Trimming pared 1 base from V and 4 bases from J, leaving 13 bases between. Germline CDR1 MGHDK, CDR2 SYGVNS.

This chain uses TRBV4-3 with TRBJ2-5; 8 nucleotides align to TRBD2. This CDR3 region has 19 residues. Germline loops: CDR1 LGHNA, CDR2 YSLEER. With V trimmed by 0 bases and J by 1 base, 13 bases remained unmatched. CDR3: CASSQDRLARAGGQETQYF. The CDR3 bases are TGCGCCAGCAGCCAAGATAGGCTAGCACGGGCGGGAGGCCAAGAGACCCAGTACTTC.

The chain carries TRBV6-6 and TRBJ1-5; D gene uncertain. Trimming cost V 0 bases and J 0 bases, with 6 bases left between them. CDR1 and CDR2 from the germline V gene are MNHNY and SVGAGI (reference sequence). The CDR3 is 15 residues long. CDR3 DNA sequence: TGTGCCAGCAGTTACTCGGCAGATAGCAATCAGCCCCAGCATTTT. This translates into CASSYSADSNQPQHF.

The J gene is TRBJ2-2, the V gene TRBV12-3 or TRBV12-4, with D uncertain. The ends were cut back, 5 bases at V and 7 bases at J, with 8 bases in the middle. The CDR3 extends over 12 amino acids. In DNA form, the CDR3 reads TGTGCCAGCAGTGACAACGGCGGGGAGCTGTTTTTT. Translated, it gives CASSDNGGELFF.

This rearrangement joins TRBV7-9 to TRBJ1-2, with D possibly matching TRBD1 (5 bases). V gave up 4 bases and J gave up 6 bases, with 18 bases separating them. This CDR3 has 15 residues. The germline gives CDR1 SEHNR, CDR2 FQNEAQ (reference sequence). The DNA for the CDR3 is TGTGCCAGCAGCTCCACTCGCGGGACCCCAGATGGCTACACCTTC. This translates into CASSSTRGTPDGYTF.

The chain recombines TRBV28 with TRBJ2-3, with D possibly TRBD1 on 6 matching bases. V dropped 2 bases and J dropped 2 bases, with 11 bases sitting between them. The CDR3 is 15 amino acids. In germline, CDR1 is MDHEN, CDR2 SYDVKM. DNA for the CDR3: TGTGCCAGCAGTTTAGCAGGGGCCGCCACAGATACGCAGTATTTT. Translation gives CASSLAGAATDTQYF. Drawing the rest from reference TRBV28 and TRBJ2-3, the complete variable domain is DVKVTQSSRYLVKRTGEKVFLECVQDMDHENMFWYRQDPGLGLRLIYFSYDVKMKEKGDIPEGYSVSREKKERFSLILESASTNQTSMYLCASSLAGAATDTQYFGPGTRLTVL.

In this sample, this clone turned up a few times. The chain is built from TRBV7-3 and TRBJ1-1; 9 bases line up with TRBD1. This CDR3 contains 15 residues. The V and J ends lost 5 bases and 1 base, in that order; junction bases with no gene match: 5. Germline CDR1 reads SGHTA; CDR2 reads FQGTGA. CDR3 DNA sequence: TGTGCCAGCAGCCTGCAGACAGGGGGGAACACTGAAGCTTTCTTT. Translation: CASSLQTGGNTEAFF.

This chain links TRBV6-1 with TRBJ1-4; no clear D. The germline CDR1 and CDR2 sequences are MNHNS and SASEGT. The CDR3 runs 13 residues. Trimming cost V 2 bases and J 13 bases, with 14 bases left between them. CDR3 nucleotides: TGTGCCAGCAGTGAAAACGAGGGTCTGGGACTGTTTTTT. Translated, it gives CASSENEGLGLFF.

This rearrangement joins TRBV24-1 to TRBJ2-3; TRBD1 aligns across 8 bases. Trimming removed 3 bases from V and 1 base from J; junction bases left unmatched: 5. Germline V gene lookup returns CDR1 KGHDR and CDR2 SFDVKD. The CDR3 is 16 amino acids. CDR3 DNA sequence: TGTGCCACCAGTGATGCTCAGGGGGCTGGCACAGATACGCAGTATTTT. It encodes CATSDAQGAGTDTQYF.

This clone was picked up one time. Because the CDR3's place on the DNA is in doubt, the DNA is left out and the CDR3 is given as listed by TCRdb. The chain joins TRBV21-1 to TRBJ2-7; the table calls TRBD1, which could not be checked here. TRBV21-1 is recorded as a pseudogene. The CDR3 is 19 amino acids long, termini counted. CDR3: CASSKVLWGPGARGYEQYF.

The chain couples TRBV11-3 to TRBJ2-2; 9 bases are shared with TRBD1. The CDR3 consists of 15 residues. Germline values: CDR1 SGHNT, CDR2 YENEEA. Trimming at V came to 6 bases and at J to 7 bases, leaving 9 bases not matched to a gene. The CDR3 loop is CASSQNRGQGGELFF. The CDR3, as DNA: TGTGCCAGCAGTCAAAACAGGGGGCAAGGCGGGGAGCTGTTTTTT. The full variable domain, with the rest looked up from reference TRBV11-3 and TRBJ2-2, is EAGVVQSPRYKIIEKKQPVAFWCNPISGHNTLYWYLQNLGQGPELLIRYENEEAVDDSQLPKDRFSAERLKGVDSTLKIQPAELGDSAVYLCASSQNRGQGGELFFGEGSRLTVL.

The chain joins TRBV9 to TRBJ2-2, with D possibly TRBD1 on 5 matching bases. Germline V gene sequence: CDR1 SGDLS, CDR2 YYNGEE. Trimming stripped 0 bases from V and 7 bases from J, with 13 bases between. This CDR3 region has 15 residues. The CDR3 nucleotides read TGTGCCAGCAGCGTAGCAGGGATCCTCGGCGGGGAGCTGTTTTTT. This sequence encodes CASSVAGILGGELFF.